This T cell receptor (beta chain) was captured in a study of T cell repertoires in cytomegalovirus infection. Study in general: Public TCR beta signatures provided an indication of both CMV infection and a matching HLA type.

Germline CDR1 and CDR2: MNHEY and SVGAGI. CDR3 length equals 15 residues. Deletions cut 5 bases from V and 5 bases from J, with 18 bases between. Only a few counts were recorded for this clonotype. Its specificity is unknown. One entry per CDR3 protein, called by TCRdb with MiXCR from the reads. The sample lists under 850,000 distinct CDR3 sequences, about 30% seen once, with 15% to 20% in the top ten. The rearrangement joins TRBV6-5 to TRBJ1-1; TRBD1 is a possible D gene (5 bases). This TCR came from a human donor in good health (CMV status not recorded). Some clones in this sample may be carry-over from other donors' samples. The source was cultured PBMCs, collected from culture after CMV antigen stimulation. Here the CDR3 DNA reads TGTGCCAGCAGTATCTTCGCCGGGGCGAGGACTGAAGCTTTCTTT. Protein product: CASSIFAGARTEAFF.